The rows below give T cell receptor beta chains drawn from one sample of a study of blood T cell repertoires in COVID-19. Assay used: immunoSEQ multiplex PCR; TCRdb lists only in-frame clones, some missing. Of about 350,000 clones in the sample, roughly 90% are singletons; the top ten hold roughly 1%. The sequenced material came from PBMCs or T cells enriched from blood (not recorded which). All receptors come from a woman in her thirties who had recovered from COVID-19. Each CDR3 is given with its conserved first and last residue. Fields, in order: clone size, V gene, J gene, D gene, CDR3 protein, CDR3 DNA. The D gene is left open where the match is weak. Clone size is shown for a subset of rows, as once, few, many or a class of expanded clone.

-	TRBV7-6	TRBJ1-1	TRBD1	CASSLGFRDSDTEAFF	TGTGCCAGCAGCTTAGGTTTCCGGGACAGCGACACTGAAGCTTTCTTT
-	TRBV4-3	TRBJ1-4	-	CASSQIGEANEKLFF	TGCGCCAGCAGCCAAATTGGGGAGGCTAATGAAAAACTGTTTTTT
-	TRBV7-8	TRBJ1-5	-	CASSLGLGGGQPQHF	TGTGCCAGCAGCTTAGGTCTGGGGGGGGGTCAGCCCCAGCATTTT
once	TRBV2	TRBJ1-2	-	CASSAETVDYGYTF	TGTGCCAGCAGCGCGGAGACTGTTGACTATGGCTACACCTTC
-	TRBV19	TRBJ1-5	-	CASSQRRGQPQHF	TGTGCCAGTAGTCAAAGGAGGGGACAGCCCCAGCATTTT
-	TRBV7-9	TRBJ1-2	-	CASSYPRGAVGYTF	TGTGCCAGCAGCTACCCCAGGGGCGCGGTTGGCTACACCTTC
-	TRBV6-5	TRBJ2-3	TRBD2	CASTRLAGGTDTQYF	TGTGCCAGCACCCGACTAGCGGGGGGCACAGATACGCAGTATTTT
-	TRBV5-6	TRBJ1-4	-	CASSSGGSNEKLFF	TGTGCCAGCAGCTCCGGGGGGTCTAATGAAAAACTGTTTTTT
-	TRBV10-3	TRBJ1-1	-	CAISETGPGDTEAFF	TGTGCCATCTCGGAAACAGGTCCAGGGGACACTGAAGCTTTCTTT
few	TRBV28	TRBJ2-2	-	CASRRGLQPGELFF	TGTGCCAGCCGGAGGGGTTTGCAGCCCGGGGAGCTGTTTTTT
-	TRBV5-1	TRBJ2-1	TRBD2	CASSLAGTSGGGDEQFF	TGCGCCAGCAGCTTGGCCGGGACTAGCGGGGGCGGCGATGAGCAGTTCTTC
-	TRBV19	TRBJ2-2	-	CASSRTDNTGELFF	TGTGCCAGTAGTCGGACAGATAACACCGGGGAGCTGTTTTTT
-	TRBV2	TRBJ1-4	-	CASGWTDSNEKLFF	TGTGCCAGCGGATGGACAGATTCTAATGAAAAACTGTTTTTT
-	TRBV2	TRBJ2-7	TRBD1	CASSEAAGGWEQYF	TGTGCCAGCAGTGAGGCGGCAGGGGGCTGGGAGCAGTACTTC
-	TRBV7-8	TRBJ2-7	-	CASSLRYEQYF	TGTGCCAGCAGCTTACGTTACGAGCAGTACTTC
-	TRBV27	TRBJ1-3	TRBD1	CASSRTGGVGNTIYF	TGTGCCAGCAGCCGAACAGGGGGCGTTGGAAACACCATATATTTT
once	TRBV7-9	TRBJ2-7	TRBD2	CASSWTSGGALYEQYF	TGTGCCAGCAGCTGGACTAGCGGGGGGGCCCTCTACGAGCAGTACTTC
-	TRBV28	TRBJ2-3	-	CASTAPGDTQYF	TGTGCCAGCACTGCTCCAGGGGATACGCAGTATTTT
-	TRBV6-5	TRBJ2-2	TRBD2	CASSYGLAGNTGELFF	TGTGCCAGCAGTTACGGACTAGCGGGAAACACCGGGGAGCTGTTTTTT
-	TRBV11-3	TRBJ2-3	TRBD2	CASSSGLAGTHGTDTQYF	TGTGCCAGCAGTTCCGGACTAGCGGGGACCCACGGCACAGATACGCAGTATTTT